These 4 T cell receptor beta chains were all obtained from the same sample, sequenced in a study of T cell repertoires in cytomegalovirus infection. From the reads, TCRdb called clonotypes with MiXCR, one entry per CDR3 protein. The top ten clones hold more than 8.5% of a sample with fewer than 550,000 distinct CDR3 sequences, about 11% of them seen once. Material for sequencing was PBMCs. These receptors were collected from a human donor in good health (CMV status not recorded). Some clones in this sample may be carry-over from other donors' samples.

For this clonotype: A read error may explain this, as a much larger clone is one base away. V is TRBV7-6 and J is TRBJ1-1; TRBD1 is a possible D gene (5 bases). This CDR3 contains 15 residues. Germline V gene lookup returns CDR1 SGHVS and CDR2 FNYEAQ. The CDR3 loop is CPSSLYQGRDTEAFF. The CDR3 coding sequence is TGTCCCAGCAGCCTCTACCAGGGTAGGGACACTGAAGCTTTCTTT. Full variable domain (rest looked up from reference TRBV7-6 and TRBJ1-1): GAGVSQSPRYKVTKRGQDVALRCDPISGHVSLYWYRQALGQGPEFLTYFNYEAQQDKSGLPNDRFSAERPEGSISTLTIQRTEQRDSAMYRCPSSLYQGRDTEAFFGQGTRLTVV.

This clonotype occurred many times. This chain links TRBV4-1 with TRBJ2-5, with D perhaps TRBD1 or TRBD2 (5 bases each). Germline V lookup: CDR1 MGHRA, CDR2 YSYEKL. Trimming took off 0 bases at V and 0 bases at J, with 11 bases between the two ends. The CDR3 has 16 residues. Here the CDR3 reads CASSQEEGQYQETQYF. CDR3 in DNA: TGCGCCAGCAGCCAAGAAGAGGGGCAGTACCAAGAGACCCAGTACTTC.

This clonotype appeared many times. The V gene is TRBV10-3, the J gene TRBJ2-3; 8 positions match TRBD2. Germline lookup yields CDR1 ENHRY and CDR2 SYGVKD. With V trimmed by 4 bases and J by 5 bases, 8 bases remained unmatched. The length of the CDR3 is 15 residues. CDR3 nucleotides: TGTGCCATCAGTGTAAGTGCGGGAGGCATAGATACGCAGTATTTT. Translated, it gives CAISVSAGGIDTQYF.

The chain is built from TRBV27 and TRBJ2-7, with D unclear. The V end lost 4 bases, the J end lost 9 bases, and 13 bases lay between the germline ends. This CDR3 has 12 residues. Germline CDR1 reads MNHEY; CDR2 reads SMNVEV (reference sequence). CDR3 region: CASSSPRWRQYF. In nucleotides, the CDR3 is TGTGCCAGCAGTTCCCCTAGGTGGAGGCAGTACTTC.